This T cell receptor beta chain was obtained from a study of blood T cell repertoires in COVID-19. Clones were read by immunoSEQ multiplex PCR, and TCRdb kept only the in-frame ones, dropping some. The repertoire holds some 530,000 clones, with 70% to 90% as singletons. The CDR3 has 15 residues. Germline V gives CDR1 SGHTA, CDR2 FQGNSA. V was trimmed by 5 bases and J by 3 bases, leaving 14 bases between them. Sequenced material: PBMCs or T cells enriched from blood (not recorded which). The TCR sequence derives from a woman aged 60-75 years who had recovered from COVID-19. The rearrangement links TRBV7-2 to TRBJ1-5; D gene uncertain. The CDR3 is CASSPDARDNQPQHF. In DNA form, the CDR3 reads TGTGCCAGCAGCCCCGACGCACGGGACAATCAGCCCCAGCATTTT.